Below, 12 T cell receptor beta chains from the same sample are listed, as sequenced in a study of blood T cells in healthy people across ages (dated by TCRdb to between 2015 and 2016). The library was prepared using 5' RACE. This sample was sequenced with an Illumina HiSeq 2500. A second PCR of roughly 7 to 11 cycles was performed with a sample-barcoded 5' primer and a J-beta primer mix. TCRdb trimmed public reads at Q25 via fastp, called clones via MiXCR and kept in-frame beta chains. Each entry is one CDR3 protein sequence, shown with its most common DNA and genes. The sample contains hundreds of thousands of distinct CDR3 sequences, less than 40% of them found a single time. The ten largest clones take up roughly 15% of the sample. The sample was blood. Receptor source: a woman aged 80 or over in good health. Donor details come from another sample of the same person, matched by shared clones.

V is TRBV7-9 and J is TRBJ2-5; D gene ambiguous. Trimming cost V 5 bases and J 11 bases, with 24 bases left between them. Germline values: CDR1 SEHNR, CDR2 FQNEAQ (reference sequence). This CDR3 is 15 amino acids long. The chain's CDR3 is CASSPPPRSYNEQYF. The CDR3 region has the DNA TGTGCCAGCAGCCCCCCTCCGCGGTCCTACAATGAGCAGTACTTC.

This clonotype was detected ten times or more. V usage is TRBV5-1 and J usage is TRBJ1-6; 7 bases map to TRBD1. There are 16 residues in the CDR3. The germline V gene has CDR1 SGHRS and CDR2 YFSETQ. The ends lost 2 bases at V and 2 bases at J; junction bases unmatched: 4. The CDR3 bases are TGCGCCAGCAGCTTTACCGGGACAGCCTATAATTCACCCCTCCACTTT. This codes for CASSFTGTAYNSPLHF. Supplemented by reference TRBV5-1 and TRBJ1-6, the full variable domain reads KAGVTQTPRYLIKTRGQQVTLSCSPISGHRSVSWYQQTPGQGLQFLFEYFSETQRNKGNFPGRFSGRQFSNSRSEMNVSTLELGDSALYLCASSFTGTAYNSPLHFGNGTRLTVT.

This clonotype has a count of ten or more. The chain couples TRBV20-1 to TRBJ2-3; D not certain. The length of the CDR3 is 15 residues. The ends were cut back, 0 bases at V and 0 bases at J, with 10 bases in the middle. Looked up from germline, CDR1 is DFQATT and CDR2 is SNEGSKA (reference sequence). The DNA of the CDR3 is TGCAGTGCTAGAGATCCGATCGGTAGCACAGATACGCAGTATTTT. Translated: CSARDPIGSTDTQYF.

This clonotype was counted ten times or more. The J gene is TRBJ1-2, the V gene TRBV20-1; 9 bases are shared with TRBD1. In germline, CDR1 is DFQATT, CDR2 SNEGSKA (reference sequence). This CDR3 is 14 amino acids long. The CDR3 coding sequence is TGCGCTTATCCTCACAGGGGGCAGAACTATGGCTACACCTTC. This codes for CAYPHRGQNYGYTF.

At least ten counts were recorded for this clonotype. The CDR3 DNA reads TGCGCCAGCAGCGCAAGAGGAGCCGGCACTGAAGCTTTCTTT. This gives the protein CASSARGAGTEAFF. V gene TRBV5-1 combines with J gene TRBJ1-1; D unresolved. The CDR3 extends over 14 amino acids. V was clipped by 4 bases and J by 4 bases, with 14 bases between them. The germline gives CDR1 SGHRS, CDR2 YFSETQ.

CDR3 DNA: TGTGCCAGCAGCTCCACGACAGGGGGGGAGACCCAGTACTTC. Translating gives CASSSTTGGETQYF. The V and J genes are TRBV7-2 and TRBJ2-7; 9 positions agree with TRBD1. TRBJ2-5 explains the end of the DNA better; the J call may be wrong. The germline V gene has CDR1 SGHTA and CDR2 FQGNSA. The CDR3 totals 14 residues.

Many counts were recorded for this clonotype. CDR3 in DNA: TGTGCCACCAGTGACCACAAGAAGGAGACCCAGTACTTC. Its protein product is CATSDHKKETQYF. This chain links TRBV24-1 with TRBJ2-5; no reliable D call. CDR1 is KGHDR and CDR2 is SFDVKD in the germline V gene. The CDR3 runs 13 residues. Trimming shortened V by 4 bases and J by 5 bases, and 10 bases separated the two germline ends.

The CDR3 region has the DNA TGTGCCAGCAGTCTGGGACAGGGGGTTGGTGAAGCTTTCTTT. It encodes CASSLGQGVGEAFF. This rearrangement joins TRBV28 to TRBJ1-1, with TRBD1 identical over 11 bases. Germline lookup yields CDR1 MDHEN and CDR2 SYDVKM. Trimming cost V 5 bases and J 7 bases; bases outside gene matches: 6. The CDR3 length is 14 residues.

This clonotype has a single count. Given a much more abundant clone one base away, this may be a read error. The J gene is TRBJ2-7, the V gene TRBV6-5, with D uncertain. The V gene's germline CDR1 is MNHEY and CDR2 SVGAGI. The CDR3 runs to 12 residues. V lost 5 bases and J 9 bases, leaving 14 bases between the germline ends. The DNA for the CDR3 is TGTGCCAGCAGTGTCTACACGGGCGTGCAGTACTTC. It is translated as CASSVYTGVQYF.

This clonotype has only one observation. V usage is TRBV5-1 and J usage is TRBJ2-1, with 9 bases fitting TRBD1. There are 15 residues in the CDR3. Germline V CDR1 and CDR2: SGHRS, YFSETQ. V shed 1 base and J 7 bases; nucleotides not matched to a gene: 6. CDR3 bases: TGCGCCAGCAGCTTGATCTTGGACAGGGGAAATGAGCAGTTCTTC. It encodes CASSLILDRGNEQFF.

CDR3 amino acids: CAISGTGGYHEQYF. The CDR3 bases are TGTGCCATCAGCGGGACAGGGGGCTACCACGAGCAGTACTTC. V is TRBV10-3 and J is TRBJ2-7, with 12 positions matching TRBD1. V lost 6 bases and J lost 5; bases outside the gene matches: 5. The CDR3 is 14 amino acids. CDR1 ENHRY and CDR2 SYGVKD come from the germline V gene.

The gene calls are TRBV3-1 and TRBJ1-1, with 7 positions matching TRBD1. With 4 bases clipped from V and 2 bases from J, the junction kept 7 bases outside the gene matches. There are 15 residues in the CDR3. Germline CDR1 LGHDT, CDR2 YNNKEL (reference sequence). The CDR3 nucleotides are TGTGCCAGCAGCCTAGGGACAGCGACCAACACTGAAGCTTTCTTT. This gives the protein CASSLGTATNTEAFF.